A single sample is the source of the 13 T cell receptor beta chains below, sequenced in a study of T cell repertoires in cytomegalovirus infection. One entry per CDR3 protein results from TCRdb running MiXCR on the reads. Altogether roughly 230,000 distinct CDR3 sequences are present, approximately 22% being singletons, with the ten largest covering approximately 18%. The specimen sequenced was CD8+ T cells from PBMCs. Receptor source: a human donor in good health (CMV status not recorded). Some clones in this sample may be carry-over from other donors' samples.

The rearrangement joins TRBV7-9 to TRBJ2-5, with 7 bases aligning to TRBD1. This CDR3 has 14 residues. Germline trimming cut 5 bases from V and 7 bases from J; bases unmatched to any gene: 10. Germline V gene lookup returns CDR1 SEHNR and CDR2 FQNEAQ (reference sequence). CDR3 in DNA: TGTGCCAGCAGCCCCCGGGACAGCGAGGGGACCCAGTACTTC. Translation: CASSPRDSEGTQYF.

This clonotype was observed at least ten times. The chain uses TRBV7-2 and TRBJ2-2, with 7 bases aligning to TRBD2. V lost 5 bases to trimming and J lost 0 bases; unmatched junction nucleotides: 12. This CDR3 is 18 amino acids long. Germline V gives CDR1 SGHTA, CDR2 FQGNSA. CDR3 sequence: CASSKEGLAAANTGELFF. The CDR3 DNA reads as TGTGCCAGCAGCAAAGAAGGCCTAGCGGCCGCGAACACCGGGGAGCTGTTTTTT.

This chain connects TRBV7-8 to TRBJ2-2; 7 bases are a match to TRBD1. From germline, CDR1 is SGHVS and CDR2 FQNEAQ. There are 16 residues in the CDR3. V lost 5 bases and J lost 3; bases outside the gene matches: 9. The CDR3 region is CASSPRDSRYTGELFF. The CDR3 DNA is TGTGCCAGCAGCCCCCGGGACAGCCGATACACCGGGGAGCTGTTTTTT.

J is TRBJ1-3 and V is TRBV18; D remains ambiguous. Germline V gene sequence: CDR1 KGHSH, CDR2 LQKENI. V was cut by 0 bases and J by 0 bases, with 6 bases left in between. The CDR3 has 15 residues. Here the CDR3 DNA reads TGTGCCAGCTCACCACCGGACGTCTCTGGAAACACCATATATTTT. Translation: CASSPPDVSGNTIYF.

The chain employs TRBV7-4 and TRBJ2-3; TRBD2 matches 7 bases. The CDR3 totals 15 residues. Germline V lookup: CDR1 SGHVT, CDR2 SQSDAQ. Germline trimming cut 5 bases from V and 4 bases from J; bases unmatched to any gene: 9. CDR3 nucleotides: TGTGCCAGCAGCCCCCCCCCGGGGGGTCCAGATACGCAGTATTTT. This gives the protein CASSPPPGGPDTQYF.

This clonotype was seen at least ten times. The CDR3, as DNA: TGTGCCAGCAGCTTATTCGGCGGCAGGGGCACCACCGGGGAGCTGTTTTTT. Translated, it gives CASSLFGGRGTTGELFF. This chain connects TRBV12-3 or TRBV12-4 to TRBJ2-2; possible D gene TRBD1, 6 bases. Trimming pared 6 bases from V and 4 bases from J, leaving 21 bases between. The CDR3 totals 17 residues.

This clonotype was recorded a few times. The chain is built from TRBV29-1 and TRBJ1-2, with 10 bases lining up with TRBD1. The length of the CDR3 is 13 residues. The V segment lost 3 bases and the J segment 4 bases; nucleotides outside the gene matches: 2. Germline V gives CDR1 SQVTM, CDR2 ANQGSEA. This chain's CDR3 is CSVEGQGSYGYTF. The CDR3 DNA follows: TGCAGCGTTGAGGGACAGGGGTCCTATGGCTACACCTTC.

The chain's CDR3 is CASSLTPGTQEGYTF. The CDR3 DNA reads TGTGCCAGCAGTCTAACCCCCGGGACACAAGAAGGCTACACCTTC. The chain couples TRBV12-3 or TRBV12-4 to TRBJ1-2; a possible D gene is TRBD1 (6 bases). Trimming removed 5 bases at V and 8 bases at J, with 21 bases between. The CDR3 contains 15 residues.

This clonotype showed up just a few times. This chain uses TRBV2 with TRBJ2-1; tentatively, D is TRBD1 or TRBD2 (5 bases each). CDR1 SNHLY and CDR2 FYNNEI come from the germline V gene. The CDR3 runs to 12 residues. Trimming pared 5 bases from V and 6 bases from J, leaving 8 bases between. The CDR3 DNA follows: TGTGCCAGCAGTCAGAGGGGCAATGAGCAGTTCTTC. As protein: CASSQRGNEQFF. The whole variable domain, filled in from reference TRBV2 and TRBJ2-1, reads EPEVTQTPSHQVTQMGQEVILRCVPISNHLYFYWYRQILGQKVEFLVSFYNNEISEKSEIFDDQFSVERPDGSNFTLKIRSTKLEDSAMYFCASSQRGNEQFFGPGTRLTVL.

This clonotype was counted a few times. DNA for the CDR3: TGTGCCAGTAGTACCCGGGGCCCTAAAACTAGCACAGATACGCAGTATTTT. This gives the protein CASSTRGPKTSTDTQYF. The chain uses TRBV19 and TRBJ2-3; D may be TRBD1 or TRBD2 (5 bases each). Germline CDR1 and CDR2: LNHDA and SQIVND (reference sequence). The V and J ends lost 4 bases and 0 bases respectively, with 17 bases between them. The CDR3 totals 17 residues.

This clonotype has just a few counts. CDR3 amino acids: CASSYSVTTNEKLFF. The CDR3 DNA sequence: TGTGCCAGCAGTTACTCCGTTACAACTAATGAAAAACTGTTTTTT. V usage is TRBV6-5 and J usage is TRBJ1-4; D not certain. Germline lookup yields CDR1 MNHEY and CDR2 SVGAGI. Trimming took 0 bases from V and 0 from J, leaving 5 bases between them. There are 15 residues in the CDR3.

CDR3 region: CASSLVRDTQYF. CDR3 nucleotide sequence: TGTGCCAGCAGTTTAGTAAGAGATACGCAGTATTTT. J is TRBJ2-3 and V is TRBV12-3 or TRBV12-4, with D unclear. V was trimmed by 1 base and J by 5 bases, leaving 4 bases between them. This CDR3 region has 12 residues.

This clonotype has more than one count but fewer than ten. The chain employs TRBV11-2 and TRBJ1-4; D not resolved. The V end lost 5 bases, the J end lost 1 base, and 14 bases lay between the germline ends. The CDR3 has 16 amino acids. Germline V CDR1 and CDR2: SGHAT, FQNNGV. CDR3 residues: CASSTPPDRTNEKLFF. CDR3 nucleotides: TGTGCCAGCAGCACCCCGCCGGATAGAACTAATGAAAAACTGTTTTTT.